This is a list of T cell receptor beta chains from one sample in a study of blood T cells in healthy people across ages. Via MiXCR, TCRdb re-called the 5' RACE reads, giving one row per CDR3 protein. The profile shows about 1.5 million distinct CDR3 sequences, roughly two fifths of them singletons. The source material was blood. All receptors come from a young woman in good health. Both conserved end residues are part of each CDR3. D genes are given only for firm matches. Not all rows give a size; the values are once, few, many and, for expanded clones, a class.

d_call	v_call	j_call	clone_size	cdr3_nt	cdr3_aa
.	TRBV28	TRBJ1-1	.	TGTGCCAGCAGCCGCGACGGGGCCACTGAAGCTTTCTTT	CASSRDGATEAFF
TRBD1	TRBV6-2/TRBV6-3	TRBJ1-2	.	TGTGCCAGCAGGCAGGGGGAAGAAGGCTACACCTTC	CASRQGEEGYTF
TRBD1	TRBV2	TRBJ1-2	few	TGTGCCAGTAGCCGACAGGGGGACTTATCAGGCTACACCTTC	CASSRQGDLSGYTF
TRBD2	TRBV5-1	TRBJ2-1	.	TGCGCCAGCAGCCCCGGGACTATATCGTACAATGAGCAGTTCTTC	CASSPGTISYNEQFF
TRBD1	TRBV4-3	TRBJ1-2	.	TGCGCCAGCAGCCAAATGGGAGGGACAGGCTATGGCTACACCTTC	CASSQMGGTGYGYTF
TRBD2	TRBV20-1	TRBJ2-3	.	TGCAGTGCTAGTGCAGCGGGAGCGCGGGATACGCAGTATTTT	CSASAAGARDTQYF
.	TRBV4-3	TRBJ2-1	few	TGCGCCAGCAGCCAAGATCCTCCCCCATACCCGGGCCACAATGAGCAGTTCTTC	CASSQDPPPYPGHNEQFF
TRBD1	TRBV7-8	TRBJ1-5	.	TGTGCCAGCAGTTCAACAGGGGGCCGGGGCAATCAGCCCCAGCATTTT	CASSSTGGRGNQPQHF
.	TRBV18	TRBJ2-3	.	TGTGCCAGCTCACCATCGAGGTTGTGGGGCACAGATACGCAGTATTTT	CASSPSRLWGTDTQYF
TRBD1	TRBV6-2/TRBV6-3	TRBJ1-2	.	TGTGCCAGCAGTTACTCCCGGGGACAGCTCTATGGCTACACCTTC	CASSYSRGQLYGYTF
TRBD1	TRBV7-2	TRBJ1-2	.	TGTGCCAGCAGCTTATCTTCCGCCACAGGGGGCTCTGGCTGCACCTTC	CASSLSSATGGSGCTF
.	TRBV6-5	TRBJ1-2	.	TGTGCCAGCAGTTACTCCCCCGGCTTTGACTATGGCTACACCTTC	CASSYSPGFDYGYTF
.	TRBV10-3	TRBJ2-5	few	TGTGCCATCGGTCAGGAAGAAGAGACCCAGTACTTC	CAIGQEEETQYF
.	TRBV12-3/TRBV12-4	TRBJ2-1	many	TGTGCCAGCACAGCCCGGGACTCGTACAATGAGCAGTTCTTC	CASTARDSYNEQFF
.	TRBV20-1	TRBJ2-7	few	TGCAGTGCTAGAGATCTGACAGCTCTCGCCTACGAGCAGTACTTC	CSARDLTALAYEQYF